This T cell receptor (beta chain) appears in the sequencing data of a study of T cell responses to AZD1222 COVID-19 vaccine. Findings of the study overall: Unmutated variant regions reportedly attract nearly half of all spike-specific TCRs. Clonal diversity may have been underestimated in mostly white British donors. Repertoires were obtained solely post-peak T cell response.

J was trimmed by 3 bases and V by 4 bases; bases with no gene match: 2. CDR1 ENHRY and CDR2 SYGVKD come from the germline V gene. CDR3 length: 13 residues. Remarks on this clone: As yet, its antigen is unknown.

Here immunoSEQ multiplex PCR was the method, and the copy in TCRdb shows in-frame clones only, minus some. The sample has around 110,000 clones, 70% to 90% seen once. The chain uses TRBV10-3 and TRBJ2-5; 7 bases are a match to TRBD2. The TCR was taken from an adult in good health. The source material was peripheral blood, sampled on day 0 of MenACWY control vaccination. The CDR3 sequence: CAISGSGEETQYF. The CDR3 coding sequence is TGTGCCATCAGTGGAAGCGGGGAAGAGACCCAGTACTTC.